Below, 20 T cell receptor beta chains from the same sample are listed, as sequenced in a study of blood T cell repertoires in COVID-19. Only in-frame clones appear in the TCRdb table, and some are missing; sequencing was by immunoSEQ multiplex PCR. The data hold about 140,000 clones, with around 88% observed a single time. Sequencing was carried out using peripheral blood. These receptors were collected from a woman aged 55 to 70 with acute or convalescent COVID-19.

The gene calls are TRBV7-3 and TRBJ2-1, with D possibly matching TRBD2 (6 bases). CDR3 length: 14 residues. CDR1 is SGHTA and CDR2 is FQGTGA in the germline V gene. V lost 5 bases, J lost 8 bases, and 16 bases lay in between. The chain's CDR3 is CASSLGGTPDEQFF. The CDR3 DNA reads TGTGCCAGCAGCCTTGGAGGGACTCCCGATGAGCAGTTCTTC.

The V call is TRBV11-2, the J call TRBJ1-5; D is uncertain. The CDR3 contains 14 residues. Per germline, CDR1 SGHAT and CDR2 FQNNGV. Deletions cut 5 bases from V and 0 bases from J, with 8 bases between. The CDR3 DNA reads as TGTGCCAGCAGCGCCGGGGATAGCAATCAGCCCCAGCATTTT. Protein product: CASSAGDSNQPQHF.

J is TRBJ2-2 and V is TRBV3-1 (or the pseudogene TRBV3-2), with D possibly TRBD2 on 6 matching bases. The V gene lost 0 bases and the J gene lost 7 bases, with 6 bases spanning the gap. This CDR3 has 13 residues. Per germline, CDR1 LGHDT and CDR2 YNNKEL (reference sequence). The CDR3: CASSQERDGELFF. The CDR3 nucleotides read TGTGCCAGCAGCCAAGAGCGGGACGGGGAGCTGTTTTTT.

The V gene is TRBV7-9, the J gene TRBJ2-7, with 8 positions matching TRBD1. This CDR3 contains 13 residues. Germline V gene sequence: CDR1 SEHNR, CDR2 FQNEAQ (reference sequence). Trimming at V came to 1 base and at J to 6 bases, leaving 2 bases not matched to a gene. The CDR3 here is CASSLGTGSEQYF. The CDR3 DNA is TGTGCCAGCAGCTTAGGGACAGGGAGCGAGCAGTACTTC. The full variable domain, completed using reference TRBV7-9 and TRBJ2-7, is DTGVSQNPRHKITKRGQNVTFRCDPISEHNRLYWYRQTLGQGPEFLTYFQNEAQLEKSRLLSDRFSAERPKGSFSTLEIQRTEQGDSAMYLCASSLGTGSEQYFGPGTRLTVT.

V and J are TRBV5-1 and TRBJ2-7; D possibly corresponds to TRBD1 (6 bases). Germline CDR1 and CDR2: SGHRS and YFSETQ. Trimming shortened V by 1 base and J by 2 bases, and 13 bases separated the two germline ends. The CDR3 is 15 amino acids. The CDR3, as DNA: TGCGCCAGCAGCTTGTCGACAGGCCTCACCTACGAGCAGTACTTC. Its protein product is CASSLSTGLTYEQYF.

The rearrangement links TRBV12-3 or TRBV12-4 to TRBJ1-1, with D unresolved. The CDR3 sequence is 12 residues long. The V end lost 10 bases, the J end lost 1 base, and 10 bases lay between the germline ends. Written as DNA, the CDR3 is TGTGCCAACTCGGCGGGGAACACTGAAGCTTTCTTT. Translated: CANSAGNTEAFF.

This chain uses TRBV11-1 with TRBJ1-5; maybe TRBD1 (5 bases). The CDR3 is 13 residues long. Germline V gives CDR1 SGHAT, CDR2 FQDESV (reference sequence). V dropped 1 base and J dropped 7 bases, with 8 bases sitting between them. DNA of the CDR3: TGTGCCAGCAGCTTAGATAGGGGACAGCCCCAGCATTTT. The encoded protein is CASSLDRGQPQHF.

CDR3 sequence: CASSLARDTGWYEQYF. CDR3 bases: TGTGCCAGCAGCTTGGCACGAGACACAGGGTGGTACGAGCAGTACTTC. The V and J genes are TRBV7-8 and TRBJ2-7, with TRBD1 as a possible D gene (6 bases). The CDR3 is 16 amino acids. The germline V gene encodes CDR1 SGHVS and CDR2 FQNEAQ. Trimming took 3 bases from V and 4 from J, leaving 19 bases between them.

This sequence joins TRBV7-3 and TRBJ2-1; 7 positions match TRBD2. Germline V gives CDR1 SGHTA, CDR2 FQGTGA. The CDR3 is 15 residues long. J lost 7 bases, V lost 5 bases, and 11 bases had no gene match. The CDR3 is CASSPIQTSSNEQFF. The CDR3, as DNA: TGTGCCAGCAGCCCAATCCAGACTAGCAGTAATGAGCAGTTCTTC. Full variable domain (outside the CDR3, taken from reference TRBV7-3 and TRBJ2-1): GAGVSQTPSNKVTEKGKYVELRCDPISGHTALYWYRQSLGQGPEFLIYFQGTGAADDSGLPNDRFFAVRPEGSVSTLKIQRTERGDSAVYLCASSPIQTSSNEQFFGPGTRLTVL.

This clone turned up a few times. The CDR3 reads CASSLMRINSPLHF. CDR3 coding DNA: TGTGCCAGCAGCTTGATGCGGATTAATTCACCCCTCCACTTT. V is TRBV5-6 and J is TRBJ1-6; D gene uncertain. The length of the CDR3 is 14 residues. The germline V gene has CDR1 SGHDT and CDR2 YYEEEE. Trimming removed 1 base from V and 6 bases from J, with 8 bases in between.

CDR3 in DNA: TGTGCCAGCAGCCGGCTGGGGCCAGGGGAGGGGCAGCCCCAGCATTTT. Amino acids: CASSRLGPGEGQPQHF. The genes are TRBV7-9 and TRBJ1-5, with a possible D match to TRBD1 (6 bases). The V gene lost 5 bases and the J gene lost 7 bases, with 21 bases spanning the gap. The germline CDR1 and CDR2 sequences are SEHNR and FQNEAQ (reference sequence). The CDR3 is made up of 16 amino acids.

J is TRBJ1-4 and V is TRBV5-1; 12 bases map to TRBD1. Per the germline V gene, CDR1 is SGHRS and CDR2 is YFSETQ. V dropped 5 bases and J dropped 0; count of bases not matched to a gene: 11. This CDR3 contains 19 residues. CDR3 amino acids: CASRSLSGQGAATNEKLFF. DNA for the CDR3: TGCGCCAGCAGAAGCCTGTCGGGACAGGGGGCGGCAACTAATGAAAAACTGTTTTTT.

This chain uses TRBV18 with TRBJ2-1, with D perhaps TRBD2 (6 bases). Germline lookup yields CDR1 KGHSH and CDR2 LQKENI. Trimming stripped 5 bases from V and 2 bases from J, with 16 bases between. This CDR3 comprises 16 residues. The chain's CDR3 is CASSTLRRGTYNEQFF. DNA of the CDR3: TGTGCCAGCTCAACCCTCCGGCGGGGAACCTACAATGAGCAGTTCTTC.

This chain connects TRBV19 to TRBJ1-1; tentative D call: TRBD1 (5 bases). Germline-derived CDR1 and CDR2 are LNHDA and SQIVND (reference sequence). This CDR3 comprises 12 residues. Trimming stripped 5 bases from V and 7 bases from J, with 11 bases between. The CDR3 reads CASSAGLDEAFF. The CDR3, as DNA: TGTGCCAGTAGTGCGGGGCTTGATGAAGCTTTCTTT.

V is TRBV3-1 (or the pseudogene TRBV3-2) and J is TRBJ2-2; 13 bases map to TRBD2. Trimming at V came to 2 bases and at J to 0 bases, leaving 9 bases not matched to a gene. The CDR3 has 20 residues. Germline values: CDR1 LGHDT, CDR2 YNNKEL (reference sequence). CDR3 sequence: CASSQPRGLAGIANTGELFF. As DNA, the CDR3 is TGTGCCAGCAGCCAACCGAGGGGACTAGCGGGGATCGCGAACACCGGGGAGCTGTTTTTT.

The rearrangement uses TRBV7-2 and TRBJ2-2; maybe TRBD2 (6 bases). The CDR3 is 14 amino acids. The V end lost 8 bases, the J end lost 1 base, and 11 bases lay between the germline ends. CDR1 SGHTA and CDR2 FQGNSA come from the germline V gene. The CDR3 DNA sequence: TGTGCCAGCTCCGGGACTGTGAACACCGGGGAGCTGTTTTTT. Amino acids: CASSGTVNTGELFF.

This chain connects TRBV28 to TRBJ1-2, with D perhaps TRBD1 (6 bases). The length of the CDR3 is 13 residues. Germline values: CDR1 MDHEN, CDR2 SYDVKM. The ends were cut back, 4 bases at V and 3 bases at J, with 9 bases in the middle. For the CDR3, the DNA is TGTGCCAGCAGTTCGGGACAAGACTATGGCTACACCTTC. Amino acid sequence: CASSSGQDYGYTF.

The chain employs TRBV7-2 and TRBJ2-3; tentative D call: TRBD1 (6 bases). The V end was cut by 5 bases, the J end by 2 bases, with 17 bases between. This CDR3 spans 16 amino acids. Germline V lookup: CDR1 SGHTA, CDR2 FQGNSA. The CDR3 DNA is TGTGCCAGCAGCCACGCACCTCAGGGGAACACAGATACGCAGTATTTT. It yields the protein CASSHAPQGNTDTQYF.

The chain links TRBV14 to TRBJ1-1, with D possibly matching TRBD1 (5 bases). The CDR3 is made up of 15 amino acids. Germline CDR1 is SGHDN and CDR2 is FVKESK. The V gene lost 2 bases and the J gene lost 0 bases, with 10 bases spanning the gap. CDR3 in amino acids: CASSQTQQVNTEAFF. CDR3 DNA sequence: TGTGCCAGCAGCCAAACACAACAGGTGAACACTGAAGCTTTCTTT.

The chain couples TRBV4-3 to TRBJ2-5, with a weak D call TRBD2 (6 bases). Germline assignment: CDR1 LGHNA and CDR2 YSLEER. V lost 1 base to trimming and J lost 5 bases, with 14 bases between them. The CDR3 has 15 residues. The CDR3, as DNA: TGCGCCAGCAGCCAAGGAGTGACTAGTGGGGAGACCCAGTACTTC. Translated: CASSQGVTSGETQYF.